This T cell receptor (beta chain) stems from a study of blood T cell repertoires in COVID-19. About the research overall: Sites in the United States, Italy and Spain provided acute and convalescent COVID-19 samples. Sample material is recorded as cDNA or gDNA derived from T cells, B-cell-depleted T cells, or PBMCs.

Methods used by the authors: Amplification of reference gene primers provided the estimated nucleated cell counts. Clones were read by immunoSEQ multiplex PCR, and TCRdb kept only the in-frame ones, dropping some. V, J and clone size reflect that table, while D and trimming were determined from the DNA. The repertoire holds around 300,000 clones, with about 90% as singletons. Trimming removed 3 bases from V and 3 bases from J; junction bases left unmatched: 1. CDR1 is WNHNN, CDR2 SYGVQD, per germline (reference sequence). The CDR3 extends over 13 amino acids. Those enrolled in Seattle joined during active infection and were followed longitudinally afterward.

The sequence derives from a woman aged 50 to 60 with COVID-19, enrolled during active disease. This chain uses TRBV10-1 with TRBJ2-5; 7 bases are shared with TRBD2. What was sequenced was peripheral blood. The CDR3 spells CASSDAGEETQYF. The CDR3 DNA sequence: TGCGCCAGCAGTGACGCGGGAGAAGAGACCCAGTACTTC.